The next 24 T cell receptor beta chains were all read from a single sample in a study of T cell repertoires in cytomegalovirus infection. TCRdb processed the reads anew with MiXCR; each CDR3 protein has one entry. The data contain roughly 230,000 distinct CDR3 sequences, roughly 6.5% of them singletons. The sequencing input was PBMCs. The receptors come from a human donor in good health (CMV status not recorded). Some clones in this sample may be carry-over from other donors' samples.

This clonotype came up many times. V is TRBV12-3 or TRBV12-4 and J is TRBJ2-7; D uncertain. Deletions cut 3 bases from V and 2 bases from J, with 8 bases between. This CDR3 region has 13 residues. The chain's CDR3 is CASSFLIPYEQYF. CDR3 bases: TGTGCCAGCAGTTTCCTAATCCCCTACGAGCAGTACTTC.

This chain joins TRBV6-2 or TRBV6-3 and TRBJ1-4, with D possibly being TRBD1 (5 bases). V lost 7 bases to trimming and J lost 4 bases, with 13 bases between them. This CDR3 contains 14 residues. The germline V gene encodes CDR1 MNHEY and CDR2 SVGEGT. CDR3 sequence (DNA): TGTGCCAGCAATATGGGACGGATTAATGAAAAACTGTTTTTT. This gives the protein CASNMGRINEKLFF.

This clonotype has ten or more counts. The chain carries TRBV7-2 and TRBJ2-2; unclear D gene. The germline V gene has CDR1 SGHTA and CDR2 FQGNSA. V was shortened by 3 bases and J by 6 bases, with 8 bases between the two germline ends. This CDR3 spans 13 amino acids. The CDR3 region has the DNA TGTGCCAGCAGCTTCGAAAGGTCCGGGGAGCTGTTTTTT. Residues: CASSFERSGELFF.

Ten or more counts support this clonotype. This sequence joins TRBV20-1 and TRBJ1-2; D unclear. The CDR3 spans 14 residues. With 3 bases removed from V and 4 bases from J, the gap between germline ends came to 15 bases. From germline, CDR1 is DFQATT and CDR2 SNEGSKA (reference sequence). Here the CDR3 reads CSARVSGSLYGYTF. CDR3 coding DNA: TGCAGTGCTAGGGTCTCTGGGTCCCTCTATGGCTACACCTTC.

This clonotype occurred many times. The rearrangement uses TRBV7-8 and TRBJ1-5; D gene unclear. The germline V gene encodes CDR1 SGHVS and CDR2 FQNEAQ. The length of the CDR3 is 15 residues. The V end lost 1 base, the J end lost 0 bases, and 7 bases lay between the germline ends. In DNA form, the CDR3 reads TGTGCCAGCAGCTTAGGCAGCAATAGCAATCAGCCCCAGCATTTT. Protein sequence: CASSLGSNSNQPQHF.

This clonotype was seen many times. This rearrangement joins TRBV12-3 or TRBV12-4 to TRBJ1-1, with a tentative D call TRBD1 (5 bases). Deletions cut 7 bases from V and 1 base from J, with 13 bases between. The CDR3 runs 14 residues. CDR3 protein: CASTYGQKNTEAFF. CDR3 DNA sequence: TGTGCCAGCACCTACGGACAAAAGAACACTGAAGCTTTCTTT.

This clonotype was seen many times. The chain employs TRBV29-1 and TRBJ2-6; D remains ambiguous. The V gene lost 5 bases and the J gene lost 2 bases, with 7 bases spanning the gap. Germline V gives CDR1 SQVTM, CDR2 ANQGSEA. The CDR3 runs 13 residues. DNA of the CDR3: TGCAGCGTTAGACCCCCTGGGGCCAACGTCCTGACTTTC. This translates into CSVRPPGANVLTF.

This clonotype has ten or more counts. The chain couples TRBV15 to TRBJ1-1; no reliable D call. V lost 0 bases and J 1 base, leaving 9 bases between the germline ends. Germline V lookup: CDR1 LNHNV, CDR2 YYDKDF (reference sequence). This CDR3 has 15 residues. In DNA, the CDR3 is TGTGCCACCAGCAGAGATTACGCAGAGAACACTGAAGCTTTCTTT. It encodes CATSRDYAENTEAFF.

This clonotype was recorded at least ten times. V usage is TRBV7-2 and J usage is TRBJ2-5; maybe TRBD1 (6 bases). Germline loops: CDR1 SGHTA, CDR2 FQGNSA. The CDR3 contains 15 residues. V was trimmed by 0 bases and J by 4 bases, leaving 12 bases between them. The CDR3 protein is CASSLAGARAETQYF. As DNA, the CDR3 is TGTGCCAGCAGCTTAGCGGGGGCACGAGCAGAGACCCAGTACTTC.

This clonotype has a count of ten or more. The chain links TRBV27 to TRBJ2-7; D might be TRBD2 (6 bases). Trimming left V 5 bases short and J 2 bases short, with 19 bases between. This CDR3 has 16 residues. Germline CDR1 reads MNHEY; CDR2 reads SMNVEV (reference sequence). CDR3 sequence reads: CASSPSSGTAAYEQYF. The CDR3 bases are TGTGCCAGCAGTCCCTCCTCCGGGACTGCTGCCTACGAGCAGTACTTC.

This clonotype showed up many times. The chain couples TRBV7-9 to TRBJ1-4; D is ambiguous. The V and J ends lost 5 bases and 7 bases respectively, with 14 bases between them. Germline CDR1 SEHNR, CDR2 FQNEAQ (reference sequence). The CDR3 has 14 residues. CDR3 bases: TGTGCCAGCAGCGCGTCGGGGTCGGGTGAAAAACTGTTTTTT. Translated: CASSASGSGEKLFF.

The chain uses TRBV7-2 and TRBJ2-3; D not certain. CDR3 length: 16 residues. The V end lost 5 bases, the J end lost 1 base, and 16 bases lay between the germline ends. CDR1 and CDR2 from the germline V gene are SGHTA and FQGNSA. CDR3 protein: CASSPNLFAGTDTQYF. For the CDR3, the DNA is TGTGCCAGCAGCCCCAATCTATTTGCTGGCACAGATACGCAGTATTTT.

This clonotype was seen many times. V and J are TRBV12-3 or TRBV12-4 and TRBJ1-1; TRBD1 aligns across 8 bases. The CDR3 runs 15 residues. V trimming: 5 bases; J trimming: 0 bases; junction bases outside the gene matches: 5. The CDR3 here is CASSPTTGVNTEAFF. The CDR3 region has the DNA TGTGCCAGCAGTCCTACGACAGGGGTGAACACTGAAGCTTTCTTT.

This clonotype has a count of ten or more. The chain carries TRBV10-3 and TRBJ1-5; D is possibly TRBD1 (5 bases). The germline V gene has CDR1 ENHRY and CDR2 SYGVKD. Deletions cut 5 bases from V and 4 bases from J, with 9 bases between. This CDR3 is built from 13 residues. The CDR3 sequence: CAISPRENQPQHF. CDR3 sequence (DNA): TGTGCCATCAGTCCCAGGGAAAATCAGCCCCAGCATTTT.

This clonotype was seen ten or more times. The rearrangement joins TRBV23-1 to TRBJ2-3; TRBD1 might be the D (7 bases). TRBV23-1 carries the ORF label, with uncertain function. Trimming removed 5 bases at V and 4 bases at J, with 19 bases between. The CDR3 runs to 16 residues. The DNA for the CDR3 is TGCGCCAGCAGTTACTGCGGTGGAGGGGGCGCAGATACGCAGTATTTT. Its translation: CASSYCGGGGADTQYF.

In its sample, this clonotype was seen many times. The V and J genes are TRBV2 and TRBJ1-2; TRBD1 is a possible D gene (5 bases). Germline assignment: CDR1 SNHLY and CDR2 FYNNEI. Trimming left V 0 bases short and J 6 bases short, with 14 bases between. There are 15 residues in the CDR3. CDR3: CASSEALRGVHGYTF. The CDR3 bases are TGTGCCAGCAGTGAAGCGCTTCGGGGGGTTCATGGCTACACCTTC.

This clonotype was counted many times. In DNA form, the CDR3 reads TGCGCCAGCAGCCCGCCTGACGGACTTGGAAACATTCAGTACTTC. As protein: CASSPPDGLGNIQYF. The chain recombines TRBV5-1 with TRBJ2-4, with a weak D call TRBD2 (5 bases). The CDR3 length is 15 residues. Germline V gene sequence: CDR1 SGHRS, CDR2 YFSETQ. V was trimmed by 4 bases and J by 6 bases, leaving 17 bases between them.

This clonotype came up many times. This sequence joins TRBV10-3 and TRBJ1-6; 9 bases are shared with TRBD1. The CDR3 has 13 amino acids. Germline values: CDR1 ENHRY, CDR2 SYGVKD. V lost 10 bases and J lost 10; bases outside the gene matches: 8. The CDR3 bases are TGTGCCACCCGGGACAGGGAAGGCTCACCCCTCCACTTT. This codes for CATRDREGSPLHF.

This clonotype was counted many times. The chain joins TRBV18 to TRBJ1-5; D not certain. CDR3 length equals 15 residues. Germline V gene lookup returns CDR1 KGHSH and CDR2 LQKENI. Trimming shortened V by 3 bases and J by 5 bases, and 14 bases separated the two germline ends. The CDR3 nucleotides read TGTGCCAGCTCACCCGCGGATGCCCCCCATCAGCCCCAGCATTTT. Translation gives CASSPADAPHQPQHF.

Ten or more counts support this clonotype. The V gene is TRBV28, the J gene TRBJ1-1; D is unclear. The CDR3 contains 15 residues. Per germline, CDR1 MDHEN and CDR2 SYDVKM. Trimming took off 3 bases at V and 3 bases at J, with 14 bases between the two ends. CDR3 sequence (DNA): TGTGCCAGCAGTTTCCAGTTGACGGTGTACACTGAAGCTTTCTTT. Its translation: CASSFQLTVYTEAFF.

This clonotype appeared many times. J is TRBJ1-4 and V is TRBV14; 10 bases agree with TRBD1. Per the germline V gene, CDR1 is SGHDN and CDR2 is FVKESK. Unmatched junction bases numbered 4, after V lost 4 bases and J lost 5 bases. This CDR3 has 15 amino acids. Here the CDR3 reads CASSLAGQGNEKLFF. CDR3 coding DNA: TGTGCCAGCAGCCTCGCGGGACAGGGGAATGAAAAACTGTTTTTT.

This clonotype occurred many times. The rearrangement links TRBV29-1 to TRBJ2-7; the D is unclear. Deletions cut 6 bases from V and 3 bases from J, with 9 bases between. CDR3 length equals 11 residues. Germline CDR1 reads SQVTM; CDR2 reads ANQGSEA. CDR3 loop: CSVLVLYEQYF. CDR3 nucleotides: TGCAGCGTGTTGGTTCTCTACGAGCAGTACTTC.

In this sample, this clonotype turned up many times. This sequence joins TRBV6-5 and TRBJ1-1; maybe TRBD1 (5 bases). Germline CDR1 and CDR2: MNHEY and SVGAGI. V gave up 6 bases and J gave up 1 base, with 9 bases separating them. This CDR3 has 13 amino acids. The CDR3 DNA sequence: TGTGCCAGCAGGGGGGGGGAGAACACTGAAGCTTTCTTT. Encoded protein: CASRGGENTEAFF.

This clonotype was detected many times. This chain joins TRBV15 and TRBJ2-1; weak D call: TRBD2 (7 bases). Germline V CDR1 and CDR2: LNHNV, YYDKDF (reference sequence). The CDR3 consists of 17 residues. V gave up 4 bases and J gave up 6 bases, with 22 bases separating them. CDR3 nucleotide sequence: TGTGCCACCAGCACCCAAAGTGGGGGGGGCCGGGGCAATGAGCAGTTCTTC. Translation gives CATSTQSGGGRGNEQFF.